One sample yielded the 23 T cell receptor beta chains listed below, sequenced in a study of control samples from healthy donors and cancer patients. Some clones are missing from TCRdb's copy, which holds only in-frame ones; the method was immunoSEQ multiplex PCR. In the table there are around 94,000 clones, 86% of which are singletons. Material: blood. These receptors were collected from a woman aged 45 to 65 in good health.

The chain employs TRBV7-9 and TRBJ2-3, with 8 bases that match TRBD1. The trim removed 5 bases at V and 3 bases at J, leaving 10 bases unmatched. The CDR3 spans 16 residues. Germline assignment: CDR1 SEHNR and CDR2 FQNEAQ (reference sequence). CDR3 sequence: CASSNFGTGITDTQYF. The CDR3, as DNA: TGTGCCAGCAGCAATTTTGGGACAGGAATAACAGATACGCAGTATTTT.

The chain carries TRBV19 and TRBJ2-7; perhaps TRBD1 as D (6 bases). V lost 5 bases and J 2 bases, leaving 16 bases between the germline ends. Germline V gives CDR1 LNHDA, CDR2 SQIVND (reference sequence). This CDR3 spans 15 amino acids. DNA of the CDR3: TGTGCCAGTAGTGGGGGCAGGGCTTTCACCTACGAGCAGTACTTC. Its protein product is CASSGGRAFTYEQYF.

The gene calls are TRBV3-1 (or the pseudogene TRBV3-2) and TRBJ2-2; TRBD1 aligns across 10 bases. CDR1 and CDR2 (germline): LGHDT, YNNKEL (reference sequence). V shed 1 base and J 3 bases; nucleotides not matched to a gene: 14. This CDR3 spans 20 amino acids. The CDR3 DNA reads as TGTGCCAGCAGCCAAGTACGGGACAGGGGTTTTTTATGGGACACCGGGGAGCTGTTTTTT. Protein sequence: CASSQVRDRGFLWDTGELFF.

V and J are TRBV18 and TRBJ1-4; D possibly corresponds to TRBD1 (5 bases). This CDR3 comprises 14 residues. V dropped 2 bases and J dropped 8 bases, with 12 bases sitting between them. Germline CDR1 and CDR2: KGHSH and LQKENI. CDR3 amino acids: CASSPAGLGEKLFF. The CDR3 nucleotides are TGTGCCAGCTCACCAGCAGGGCTGGGAGAAAAACTGTTTTTT.

The V and J genes are TRBV11-3 and TRBJ2-1; 11 bases map to TRBD2. CDR1 SGHNT and CDR2 YENEEA come from the germline V gene. The CDR3 is 17 residues long. The J segment lost 7 bases and the V segment lost 0 bases, leaving 8 bases of the junction unmatched. CDR3 amino acids: CASSLDPLASGRNEQFF. In DNA, the CDR3 is TGTGCCAGCAGCTTAGACCCCTTAGCTAGCGGGAGGAATGAGCAGTTCTTC.

The chain is built from TRBV15 and TRBJ2-7; D assignment may be TRBD1 or TRBD2 (5 bases each). Trimming shortened V by 3 bases and J by 4 bases, and 16 bases separated the two germline ends. Germline V gene data show CDR1 as LNHNV and CDR2 as YYDKDF (reference sequence). The CDR3 is 15 residues long. CDR3 region: CATSSWGSGVYEQYF. For the CDR3, the DNA is TGTGCCACCAGCAGCTGGGGGTCGGGCGTTTACGAGCAGTACTTC.

This clone appeared once. The gene calls are TRBV7-3 and TRBJ1-6, with 9 positions matching TRBD1. V was clipped by 5 bases and J by 5 bases; unmatched bases: 4. The CDR3 is made up of 15 amino acids. The germline gives CDR1 SGHTA, CDR2 FQGTGA. The CDR3 DNA reads as TGTGCCAGCAGCGCCGGACAGGGGCATAATTCACCCCTCCACTTT. This encodes CASSAGQGHNSPLHF.

The rearrangement joins TRBV2 to TRBJ1-2, with 9 bases lining up with TRBD1. CDR1 and CDR2 from the germline V gene are SNHLY and FYNNEI. The V gene end was trimmed by 7 bases and the J gene end by 7 bases; junction bases not matched to a gene: 10. The CDR3 length is 14 residues. DNA of the CDR3: TGTGCCAGCAACAGGGACAGGGAAAGCTCTGGCTACACCTTC. It specifies CASNRDRESSGYTF.

This chain connects TRBV2 to TRBJ1-1; 7 nucleotides agree with TRBD1. The CDR3 loop spans 14 amino acids. J gave up 4 bases and V 5 bases, and 7 bases lay outside the gene matches. Germline values: CDR1 SNHLY, CDR2 FYNNEI. The CDR3 DNA follows: TGTGCCAGCAGTCCCGACAGGGTGGCCACTGAAGCTTTCTTT. Its protein product is CASSPDRVATEAFF.

This rearrangement joins TRBV6-5 to TRBJ1-6; possible D gene TRBD1, 5 bases. The CDR3 extends over 13 amino acids. CDR1 and CDR2 from the germline V gene are MNHEY and SVGAGI. V was shortened by 2 bases and J by 14 bases, with 13 bases between the two germline ends. The CDR3 protein is CASSYGTGNSLHF. In nucleotides, the CDR3 is TGTGCCAGCAGTTACGGGACGGGAAACTCCCTCCACTTT.

The chain uses TRBV28 and TRBJ2-7; the D is unclear. Trimming left V 3 bases short and J 0 bases short, with 15 bases between. CDR3 length equals 16 residues. Germline V gene data show CDR1 as MDHEN and CDR2 as SYDVKM. The CDR3 spells CASSFSYLNPSYEQYF. The CDR3 DNA follows: TGTGCCAGCAGTTTCAGCTACCTTAACCCCTCCTACGAGCAGTACTTC.

For the CDR3, the DNA is TGTGCCAGCTCACTCGGGACCGAAGGTCGTCGGCCCCAGCATTTT. Translated: CASSLGTEGRRPQHF. The J gene is TRBJ1-5, the V gene TRBV18; D is perhaps TRBD1 (5 bases). The CDR3 loop spans 15 amino acids. Germline V CDR1 and CDR2: KGHSH, LQKENI. V gave up 4 bases and J gave up 9 bases, with 19 bases separating them.

The J gene is TRBJ1-1, the V gene TRBV11-2, with TRBD1 matching over 7 bases. After removal of 1 base from V and 0 bases from J, the junction contained 5 bases not matched to a gene. The CDR3 has 16 residues. Per germline, CDR1 SGHAT and CDR2 FQNNGV. In DNA form, the CDR3 reads TGTGCCAGCAGCTTAGGACAGGGCGGGATGAACACTGAAGCTTTCTTT. It codes for CASSLGQGGMNTEAFF.

The gene calls are TRBV6-2 or TRBV6-3 and TRBJ2-3; 8 bases fit TRBD2. V was clipped by 5 bases and J by 7 bases; unmatched bases: 14. The germline CDR1 and CDR2 sequences are MNHEY and SVGEGT. This CDR3 region has 16 residues. CDR3 sequence: CASSPLAAAKDNTQYF. DNA for the CDR3: TGTGCCAGCAGTCCACTAGCGGCCGCAAAAGATAATACGCAGTATTTT.

The CDR3 loop is CAIRGTILDEQYF. The CDR3 nucleotides are TGTGCCATCAGGGGGACCATTCTCGACGAGCAGTACTTC. The chain carries TRBV10-3 and TRBJ2-7, with D perhaps being TRBD1 or TRBD2 (5 bases each). This CDR3 spans 13 amino acids. CDR1 is ENHRY, CDR2 SYGVKD, per germline. Trimming removed 6 bases from V and 5 bases from J, with 14 bases in between.

V usage is TRBV3-1 (or the pseudogene TRBV3-2) and J usage is TRBJ1-5, with TRBD1 matching 7 bases. The CDR3 runs 19 residues. The junction had 11 bases not matched to a gene; V was cut back by 0 bases and J by 0 bases. CDR1 is LGHDT, CDR2 YNNKEL, per germline (reference sequence). The DNA for the CDR3 is TGTGCCAGCAGCCAAGATAGGCCCCGCAGGGGGGTTAGCAATCAGCCCCAGCATTTT. Translating it yields CASSQDRPRRGVSNQPQHF.

The chain joins TRBV19 to TRBJ2-1; maybe TRBD2 (5 bases). CDR3 length equals 16 residues. V was shortened by 5 bases and J by 0 bases, with 14 bases between the two germline ends. Per the germline V gene, CDR1 is LNHDA and CDR2 is SQIVND (reference sequence). Here the CDR3 DNA reads TGTGCCAGTAGTCCCCCATCGGGGAGCTCCTACAATGAGCAGTTCTTC. The encoded protein is CASSPPSGSSYNEQFF.

The J gene is TRBJ2-7, the V gene TRBV4-3; TRBD2 matches at 8 bases. The germline V gene has CDR1 LGHNA and CDR2 YSLEER. The CDR3 runs 15 residues. Trimming cost V 1 base and J 5 bases; bases outside gene matches: 7. Here the CDR3 reads CASSQGRGARNEQYF. In DNA, the CDR3 is TGCGCCAGCAGCCAAGGGCGGGGGGCGAGGAACGAGCAGTACTTC.

This clone was seen just once. V gene TRBV5-5 combines with J gene TRBJ1-2; D is perhaps TRBD1 (5 bases). Germline-derived CDR1 and CDR2 are SGHKS and YYEKEE (reference sequence). The ends were cut back, 2 bases at V and 3 bases at J, with 14 bases in the middle. This CDR3 is 15 amino acids long. In DNA form, the CDR3 reads TGTGCCAGCAGCTTCCGGGGCCGTCGGGACTATGGCTACACCTTC. This translates into CASSFRGRRDYGYTF.

J is TRBJ1-2 and V is TRBV18; possible D gene TRBD1, 5 bases. Germline CDR1 reads KGHSH; CDR2 reads LQKENI. The V and J ends lost 8 bases and 3 bases respectively, with 13 bases between them. The CDR3 spans 13 residues. CDR3 nucleotide sequence: TGTGCCAGCACGATCCAGGGTGACTATGGCTACACCTTC. Its protein product is CASTIQGDYGYTF.

The chain combines TRBV28 with TRBJ2-1, with a possible D match to TRBD1 (5 bases). Germline lookup yields CDR1 MDHEN and CDR2 SYDVKM. The CDR3 is 15 amino acids. V was pared by 5 bases and J by 7 bases, with 18 bases between. The CDR3 is CASSRPQGVSNEQFF. The CDR3 region has the DNA TGTGCCAGCAGTAGGCCCCAGGGTGTATCGAATGAGCAGTTCTTC.

This clone was counted once. The chain is built from TRBV19 and TRBJ2-7; 8 bases agree with TRBD2. Germline-derived CDR1 and CDR2 are LNHDA and SQIVND (reference sequence). CDR3 size: 13 residues. The junction had 2 bases not matched to a gene; V was cut back by 3 bases and J by 4 bases. The CDR3 region has the DNA TGTGCCAGTAGTATGGGACTAGTTTACGAGCAGTACTTC. Translating gives CASSMGLVYEQYF.

CDR3 region: CASSSLAGGWSEQFF. CDR3 bases: TGTGCCAGCAGTTCATTGGCGGGAGGGTGGAGTGAGCAGTTCTTC. The chain couples TRBV5-6 to TRBJ2-1; 9 positions match TRBD2. V gave up 5 bases and J gave up 9 bases; unmatched junction bases: 12. The V gene's germline CDR1 is SGHDT and CDR2 YYEEEE. The CDR3 is 15 amino acids.